This entry lists 5 T cell receptor beta chains sequenced from one sample in a study of T cell changes during pregnancy in multiple sclerosis. Measured with immunoSEQ multiplex PCR; TCRdb has only the in-frame clones, and not every one. Of tens of thousands of clones detected, around 95% appear once; the ten largest clones hold around 3.9%. Material: CD8+ T cells from peripheral blood mononuclear cells, obtained after pregnancy. The receptors here all came from a female donor with multiple sclerosis, enrolled in a pregnancy study.

The rearrangement joins TRBV7-9 to TRBJ1-2; D might be TRBD1 (6 bases). The CDR3 runs to 12 residues. From germline, CDR1 is SEHNR and CDR2 FQNEAQ (reference sequence). Between the trimmed V and J ends, which lost 11 bases and 5 bases, there was a span of 15 bases. The CDR3 DNA is TGTGCCCTTTCCGCCGGGACATATGGCTACACCTTC. It yields the protein CALSAGTYGYTF. The full variable domain, completed using reference TRBV7-9 and TRBJ1-2, is DTGVSQNPRHKITKRGQNVTFRCDPISEHNRLYWYRQTLGQGPEFLTYFQNEAQLEKSRLLSDRFSAERPKGSFSTLEIQRTEQGDSAMYLCALSAGTYGYTFGSGTRLTVV.

This sequence joins TRBV28 and TRBJ2-5, with 8 bases aligning to TRBD2. The V gene's germline CDR1 is MDHEN and CDR2 SYDVKM. The CDR3 has 17 amino acids. With 5 bases clipped from V and 5 bases from J, the junction kept 16 bases outside the gene matches. CDR3 protein: CASSRRQGAGVGETQYF. CDR3 DNA: TGTGCCAGCAGTCGCAGGCAAGGAGCGGGAGTTGGGGAGACCCAGTACTTC.

This clone was counted a single time. The V and J genes are TRBV5-1 and TRBJ2-7; 10 bases line up with TRBD1. This CDR3 comprises 15 residues. The germline V gene has CDR1 SGHRS and CDR2 YFSETQ. V lost 2 bases, J lost 2 bases, and 4 bases stayed unmatched. CDR3 sequence (DNA): TGCGCCAGCAGCTTAAGGACAGGGGGAACCTACGAGCAGTACTTC. Its protein product is CASSLRTGGTYEQYF.

The V call is TRBV13, the J call TRBJ1-1; the D gene is possibly TRBD1 (6 bases). The CDR3 has 15 amino acids. Germline CDR1 reads PRHDT; CDR2 reads FYEKMQ (reference sequence). Trimming left V 5 bases short and J 4 bases short, with 17 bases between. In nucleotides, the CDR3 is TGTGCCAGCAGCAAACGGGGGGCGTGGGGCACTGAAGCTTTCTTT. It yields the protein CASSKRGAWGTEAFF.

This chain links TRBV5-8 with TRBJ1-5; no clear D gene. The V end was cut by 0 bases, the J end by 4 bases, with 8 bases between. The CDR3 extends over 14 amino acids. The germline V gene encodes CDR1 SGHTS and CDR2 YDEGEE. The CDR3 DNA reads TGTGCCAGCAGCTTGGTGTCGGTAAATCAGCCCCAGCATTTT. Translation: CASSLVSVNQPQHF.